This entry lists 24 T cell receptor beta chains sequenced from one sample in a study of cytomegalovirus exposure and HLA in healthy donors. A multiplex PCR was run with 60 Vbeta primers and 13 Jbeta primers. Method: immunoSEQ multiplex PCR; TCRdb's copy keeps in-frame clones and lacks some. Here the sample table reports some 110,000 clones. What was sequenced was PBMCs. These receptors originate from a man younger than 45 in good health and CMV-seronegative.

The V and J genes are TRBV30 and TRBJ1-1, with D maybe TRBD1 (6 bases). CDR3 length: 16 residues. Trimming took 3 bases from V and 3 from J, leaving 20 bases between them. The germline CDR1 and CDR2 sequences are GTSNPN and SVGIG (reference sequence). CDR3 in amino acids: CAWRRGGLLGDTEAFF. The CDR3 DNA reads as TGTGCCTGGAGACGCGGGGGCCTCCTAGGGGACACTGAAGCTTTCTTT.

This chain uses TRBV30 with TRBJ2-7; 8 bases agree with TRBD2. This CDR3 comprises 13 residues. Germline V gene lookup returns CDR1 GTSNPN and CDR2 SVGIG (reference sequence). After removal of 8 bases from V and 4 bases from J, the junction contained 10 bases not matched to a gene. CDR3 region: CAGIGREAYEQYF. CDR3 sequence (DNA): TGTGCCGGAATCGGGCGGGAGGCTTACGAGCAGTACTTC.

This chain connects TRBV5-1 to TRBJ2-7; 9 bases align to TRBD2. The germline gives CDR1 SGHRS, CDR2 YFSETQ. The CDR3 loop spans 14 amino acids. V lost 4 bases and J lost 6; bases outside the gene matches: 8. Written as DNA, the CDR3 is TGCGCCAGCAGCGGCGGGAGGGCCTCGAGCGAGCAGTACTTC. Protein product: CASSGGRASSEQYF.

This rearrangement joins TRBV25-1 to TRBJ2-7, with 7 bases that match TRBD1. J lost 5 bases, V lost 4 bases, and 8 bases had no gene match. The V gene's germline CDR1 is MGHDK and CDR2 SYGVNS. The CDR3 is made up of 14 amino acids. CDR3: CASSGTGYIDEQYF. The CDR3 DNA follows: TGTGCCAGCAGTGGGACAGGCTATATCGACGAGCAGTACTTC.

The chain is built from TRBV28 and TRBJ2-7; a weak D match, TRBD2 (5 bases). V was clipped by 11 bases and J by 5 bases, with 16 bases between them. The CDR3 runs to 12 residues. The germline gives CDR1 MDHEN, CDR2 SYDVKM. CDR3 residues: CALGNWRDEQYF. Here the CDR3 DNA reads TGTGCCTTGGGTAATTGGCGGGACGAGCAGTACTTC. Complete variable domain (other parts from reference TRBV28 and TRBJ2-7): DVKVTQSSRYLVKRTGEKVFLECVQDMDHENMFWYRQDPGLGLRLIYFSYDVKMKEKGDIPEGYSVSREKKERFSLILESASTNQTSMYLCALGNWRDEQYFGPGTRLTVT.

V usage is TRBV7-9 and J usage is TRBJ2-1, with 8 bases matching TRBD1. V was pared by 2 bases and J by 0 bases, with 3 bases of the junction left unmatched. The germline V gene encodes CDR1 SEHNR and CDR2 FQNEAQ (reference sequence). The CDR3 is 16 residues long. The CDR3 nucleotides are TGTGCCAGCAGCTTATCCGGGACAGGCTCCTACAATGAGCAGTTCTTC. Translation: CASSLSGTGSYNEQFF.

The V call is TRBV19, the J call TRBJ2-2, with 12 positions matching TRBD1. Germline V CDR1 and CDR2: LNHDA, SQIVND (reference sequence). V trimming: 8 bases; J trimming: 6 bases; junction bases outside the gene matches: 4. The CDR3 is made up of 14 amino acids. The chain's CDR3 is CASGWDRGPGELFF. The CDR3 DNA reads TGTGCCAGTGGTTGGGACAGGGGGCCCGGGGAGCTGTTTTTT.

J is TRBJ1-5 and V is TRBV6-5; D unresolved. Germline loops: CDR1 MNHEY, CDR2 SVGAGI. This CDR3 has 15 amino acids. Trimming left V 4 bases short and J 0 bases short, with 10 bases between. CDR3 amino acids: CASSFTEGSNQPQHF. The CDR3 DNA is TGTGCCAGCAGTTTTACGGAGGGTAGCAATCAGCCCCAGCATTTT.

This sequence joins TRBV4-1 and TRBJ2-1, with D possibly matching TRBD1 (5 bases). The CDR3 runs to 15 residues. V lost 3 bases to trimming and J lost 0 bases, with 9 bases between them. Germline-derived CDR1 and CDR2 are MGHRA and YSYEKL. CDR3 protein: CASSHPGISYNEQFF. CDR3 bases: TGCGCCAGCAGCCACCCAGGGATCTCCTACAATGAGCAGTTCTTC.

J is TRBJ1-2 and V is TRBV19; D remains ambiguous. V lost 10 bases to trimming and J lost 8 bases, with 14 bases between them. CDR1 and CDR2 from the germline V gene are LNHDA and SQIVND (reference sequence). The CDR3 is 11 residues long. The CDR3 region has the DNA TGTGCCACACAGACGGGGAGAGGCTACACCTTC. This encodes CATQTGRGYTF.

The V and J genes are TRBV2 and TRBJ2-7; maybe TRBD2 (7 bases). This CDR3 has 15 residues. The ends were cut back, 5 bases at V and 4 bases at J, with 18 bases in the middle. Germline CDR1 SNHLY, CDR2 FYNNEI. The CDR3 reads CASSHRGGGRYEQYF. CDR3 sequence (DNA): TGTGCCAGCAGTCACCGAGGGGGGGGCCGGTACGAGCAGTACTTC. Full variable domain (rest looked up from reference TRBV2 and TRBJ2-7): EPEVTQTPSHQVTQMGQEVILRCVPISNHLYFYWYRQILGQKVEFLVSFYNNEISEKSEIFDDQFSVERPDGSNFTLKIRSTKLEDSAMYFCASSHRGGGRYEQYFGPGTRLTVT.

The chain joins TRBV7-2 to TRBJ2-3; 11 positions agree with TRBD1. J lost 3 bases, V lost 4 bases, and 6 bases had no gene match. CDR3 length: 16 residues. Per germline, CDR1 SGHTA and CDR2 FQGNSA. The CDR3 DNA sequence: TGTGCCAGCAGCTCGGGGACAGGGGGTTTGACAGATACGCAGTATTTT. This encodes CASSSGTGGLTDTQYF.

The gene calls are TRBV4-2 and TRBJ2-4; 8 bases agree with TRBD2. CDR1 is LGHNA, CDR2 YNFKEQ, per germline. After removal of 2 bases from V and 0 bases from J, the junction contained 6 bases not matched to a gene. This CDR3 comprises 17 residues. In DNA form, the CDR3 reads TGTGCCAGCAGCCAAACAAGCGGGAGCCTAGCCAAAAACATTCAGTACTTC. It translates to CASSQTSGSLAKNIQYF.

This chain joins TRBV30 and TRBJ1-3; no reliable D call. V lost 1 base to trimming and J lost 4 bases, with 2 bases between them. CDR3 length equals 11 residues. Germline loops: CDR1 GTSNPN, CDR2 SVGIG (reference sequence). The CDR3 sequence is CAWSAGNTIYF. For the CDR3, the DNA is TGTGCCTGGAGTGCAGGAAACACCATATATTTT.

The CDR3 is CASSLDPSTDTQYF. CDR3 in DNA: TGTGCCAGCAGCTTAGACCCTAGCACAGATACGCAGTATTTT. V usage is TRBV11-2 and J usage is TRBJ2-3; D gene unclear. The V end was cut by 0 bases, the J end by 0 bases, with 4 bases between. The length of the CDR3 is 14 residues. Germline CDR1 reads SGHAT; CDR2 reads FQNNGV.

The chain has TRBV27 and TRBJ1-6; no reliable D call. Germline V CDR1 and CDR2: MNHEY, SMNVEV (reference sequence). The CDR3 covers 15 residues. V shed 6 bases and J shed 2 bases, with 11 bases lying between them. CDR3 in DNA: TGTGCCAGCAGCTTAGAGGCTACCTATAATTCACCCCTCCACTTT. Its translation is CASSLEATYNSPLHF.

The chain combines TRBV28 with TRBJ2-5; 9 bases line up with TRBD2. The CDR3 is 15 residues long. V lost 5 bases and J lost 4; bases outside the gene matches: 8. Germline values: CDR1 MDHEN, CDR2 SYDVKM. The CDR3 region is CASSQPGLAPETQYF. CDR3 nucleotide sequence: TGTGCCAGCAGTCAACCGGGACTAGCCCCAGAGACCCAGTACTTC.

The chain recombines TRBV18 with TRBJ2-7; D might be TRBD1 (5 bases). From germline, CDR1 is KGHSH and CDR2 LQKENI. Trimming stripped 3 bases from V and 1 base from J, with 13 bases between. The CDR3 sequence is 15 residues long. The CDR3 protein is CASSPPGRASYEQYF. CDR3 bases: TGTGCCAGCTCACCCCCCGGCAGGGCATCCTACGAGCAGTACTTC.

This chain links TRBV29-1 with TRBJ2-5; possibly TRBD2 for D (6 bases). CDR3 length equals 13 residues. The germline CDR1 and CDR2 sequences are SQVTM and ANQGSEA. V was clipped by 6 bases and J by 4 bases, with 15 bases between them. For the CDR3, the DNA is TGCAGCGTCCCTCGGACGGGAGCAGAGACCCAGTACTTC. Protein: CSVPRTGAETQYF.

The CDR3 DNA is TGCGCCAGCAGGCTGACGGTCTTCCAGGACGAGCAGTACTTC. Translation gives CASRLTVFQDEQYF. The gene calls are TRBV5-1 and TRBJ2-7, with D hard to call. The CDR3 has 14 amino acids. Germline V gene lookup returns CDR1 SGHRS and CDR2 YFSETQ. V was shortened by 5 bases and J by 5 bases, with 17 bases between the two germline ends.

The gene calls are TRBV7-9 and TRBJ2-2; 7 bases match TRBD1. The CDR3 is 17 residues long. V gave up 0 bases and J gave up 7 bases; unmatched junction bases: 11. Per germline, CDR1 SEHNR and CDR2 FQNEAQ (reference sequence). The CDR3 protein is CASSLAVGETGFGELFF. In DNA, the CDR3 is TGTGCCAGCAGCTTAGCGGTCGGCGAGACAGGGTTCGGGGAGCTGTTTTTT.

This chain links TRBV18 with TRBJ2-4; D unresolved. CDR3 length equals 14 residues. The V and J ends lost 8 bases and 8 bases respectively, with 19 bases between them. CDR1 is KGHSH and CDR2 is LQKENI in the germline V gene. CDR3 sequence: CASTPTASHDIQYF. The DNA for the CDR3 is TGTGCCAGCACCCCGACGGCTAGTCACGACATTCAGTACTTC. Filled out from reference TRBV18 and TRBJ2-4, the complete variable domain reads NAGVMQNPRHLVRRRGQEARLRCSPMKGHSHVYWYRQLPEEGLKFMVYLQKENIIDESGMPKERFSAEFPKEGPSILRIQQVVRGDSAAYFCASTPTASHDIQYFGAGTRLSVL.

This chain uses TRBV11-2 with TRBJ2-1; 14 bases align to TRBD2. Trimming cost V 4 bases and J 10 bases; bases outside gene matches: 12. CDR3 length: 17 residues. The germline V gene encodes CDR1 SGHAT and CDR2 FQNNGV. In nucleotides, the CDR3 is TGTGCCAGCAGCTCAAGAAGAGGGACTAGCGGGAGAGGAGAGCAGTTCTTC. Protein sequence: CASSSRRGTSGRGEQFF.

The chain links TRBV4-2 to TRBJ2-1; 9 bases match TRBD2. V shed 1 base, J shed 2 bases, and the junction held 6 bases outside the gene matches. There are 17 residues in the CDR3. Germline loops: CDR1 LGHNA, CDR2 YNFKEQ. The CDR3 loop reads CASSQGDGGRAYNEQFF. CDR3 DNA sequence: TGTGCCAGCAGCCAAGGGGATGGCGGGAGGGCCTACAATGAGCAGTTCTTC.